This TCR beta chain was identified during a study of T-cell reconstitution after alpha-beta-depleted transplantation in children. Germline values: CDR1 LGHNA, CDR2 YNFKEQ. The germline V and J ends were trimmed by 4 bases and 3 bases, with 14 bases remaining between them. The CDR3 totals 15 residues. This clonotype was counted many times. The antigen is undetermined. A much larger clone sits a single nucleotide away, making a read error possible. TCRbeta library construction was performed incorporating unique molecular identifiers. From the PCR reads, TCRdb called clonotypes with MiXCR, one entry per CDR3 protein. The sample has 55,000 to 85,000 distinct CDR3 sequences; about a tenth are singletons. General study findings and limits: When one year had passed after transplant, most T-cell counts and diversity came from newly produced T cells.

The V call is TRBV4-2, the J call TRBJ2-3; unclear D gene. The sequenced sample was PBMCs, obtained before TCRalphabeta/CD19-depleted stem cell transplant. The source is a boy aged 5-17 years with acute myeloid leukemia, due to receive a stem cell transplant. CDR3 DNA sequence: TGTGCCAGCAGCCCCGAGAGATCTGGGACAGATACGCAGTATTTT. This encodes CASSPERSGTDTQYF.